Presented here are 7 T cell receptor beta chains from one specimen sequenced in a study of T cells in severe cutaneous drug reactions. Libraries were made by iRepertoire multiplex PCR with TCR subtype-specific primers for bulk and single-cell sequencing. TCRdb reprocessed the multiplex PCR reads and stores each CDR3 protein as one record, lacking DNA. This sample's table has about 8,300 distinct CDR3 sequences. Sequenced patients had Stevens-Johnson syndrome or toxic epidermal necrolysis caused by carbamazepine. Sequenced input: cells from a skin blister. These receptors were obtained from a human donor with a severe cutaneous adverse drug reaction.

This sequence joins TRBV13 and TRBJ1-2; TCRdb designates TRBD1, a call that cannot be tested without DNA. Per germline, CDR1 PRHDT and CDR2 FYEKMQ (reference sequence). The CDR3 contains 15 residues. The CDR3 here is CASSLVTGGDYGYTF.

J is TRBJ2-1 and V is TRBV12-3 or TRBV12-4; TCRdb's D gene call, TRBD1, goes unchecked for lack of DNA. The CDR3 has 13 residues. The CDR3 protein is CASSSPGRNEQFF.

CDR3 in amino acids: CSAQQGMNTEAFF. The V gene is TRBV20-1, the J gene TRBJ1-1; checking the TCRdb D call of TRBD1 is not possible without DNA. This CDR3 region has 13 residues. CDR1 DFQATT and CDR2 SNEGSKA come from the germline V gene (reference sequence).

The chain is built from TRBV29-1 and TRBJ2-7; TCRdb picks TRBD1, but there is no DNA to check that call. The CDR3 runs 12 residues. The germline V gene encodes CDR1 SQVTM and CDR2 ANQGSEA. The CDR3 loop is CSILGGDYEQYF.

The V call is TRBV4-3, the J call TRBJ1-2. The CDR3 runs to 15 residues. In germline, CDR1 is LGHNA, CDR2 YSLEER. The CDR3 reads CASSHPGAALHGYTF.

The chain is built from TRBV18 and TRBJ2-3; lacking DNA, the TRBD2 call made by TCRdb goes unchecked. Germline lookup yields CDR1 KGHSH and CDR2 LQKENI. The CDR3 has 16 amino acids. CDR3 protein: CASSPARSGFTDTQYF.

The genes are TRBV6-5 and TRBJ1-3. Germline-derived CDR1 and CDR2 are MNHEY and SVGAGI. This CDR3 comprises 14 residues. CDR3 region: CASSYLDSGNTIYF.